Listed here are 3 T cell receptor beta chains from one sample, sequenced in a study of B cell selection in AIRE deficiency. Sorting defined conventional CD4 T cells as CD4+CD127+. Assay used: immunoSEQ multiplex PCR; TCRdb lists only in-frame clones, some missing. This sample has 20,000 to 25,000 clones, with almost 97% found just once. The sample consisted of conventional CD4+ T cells sorted from PBMCs. The source of these receptors is a human donor with AIRE deficiency.

The chain employs TRBV11-3 and TRBJ1-1, with unresolved D. CDR1 is SGHNT and CDR2 is YENEEA in the germline V gene. V lost 2 bases to trimming and J lost 2 bases, with 6 bases between them. The CDR3 is made up of 13 amino acids. The CDR3 nucleotides read TGTGCCAGCAGCTTATCGGGTAACACTGAAGCTTTCTTT. Its translation: CASSLSGNTEAFF.

The CDR3, as DNA: TGCGCCAGCAGCGGGGGACTAGGGGGAACCTACGAGCAGTACTTC. Residues: CASSGGLGGTYEQYF. The V gene is TRBV5-1, the J gene TRBJ2-7, with 8 bases that match TRBD2. This CDR3 is 15 amino acids long. Per the germline V gene, CDR1 is SGHRS and CDR2 is YFSETQ. With V trimmed by 4 bases and J by 2 bases, 8 bases remained unmatched.

This chain uses TRBV14 with TRBJ2-1; TRBD2 matches 10 bases. Germline assignment: CDR1 SGHDN and CDR2 FVKESK. V was pared by 4 bases and J by 0 bases, with 9 bases of the junction left unmatched. The CDR3 spans 18 residues. The CDR3 DNA reads as TGTGCCAGCAGCCCGATAGCGGGAGGAGCGGGCTCCTACAATGAGCAGTTCTTC. Translated: CASSPIAGGAGSYNEQFF.